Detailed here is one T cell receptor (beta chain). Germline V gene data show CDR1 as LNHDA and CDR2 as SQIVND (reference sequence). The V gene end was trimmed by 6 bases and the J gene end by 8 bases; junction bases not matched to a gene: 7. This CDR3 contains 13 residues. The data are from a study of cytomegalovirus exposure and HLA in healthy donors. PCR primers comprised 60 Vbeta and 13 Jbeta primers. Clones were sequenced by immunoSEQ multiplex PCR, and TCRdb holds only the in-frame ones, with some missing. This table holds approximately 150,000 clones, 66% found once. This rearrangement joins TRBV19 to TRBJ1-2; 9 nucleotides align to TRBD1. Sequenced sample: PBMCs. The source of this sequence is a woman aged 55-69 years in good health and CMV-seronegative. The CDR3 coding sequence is TGTGCCAGTAGACTACAGGGGGCGTCGGGCTACACCTTC. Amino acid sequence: CASRLQGASGYTF.